This passage covers 23 T cell receptor beta chains from one sample sequenced in a study of CD8 T cells in ankylosing spondylitis. TCRdb re-analysed the 5' RACE reads in MiXCR, keeping a single row per CDR3 protein. This table holds roughly 700,000 distinct CDR3 sequences, under 20% found once. No antigen has been assigned to these receptors. Study-wide results and caveats: Ankylosing spondylitis blood appeared to carry a characteristic TCR beta motif of 7 or 8 highly homologous variants.

The sample comprised blood, either unsorted or a sorted T cell fraction (not recorded which). The receptors were gathered from a male donor with ankylosing spondylitis.

The chain joins TRBV5-1 to TRBJ2-1, with D possibly being TRBD1 or TRBD2 (5 bases each). The germline V and J ends were trimmed by 0 bases and 1 base, with 14 bases remaining between them. Germline assignment: CDR1 SGHRS and CDR2 YFSETQ. The CDR3 extends over 17 amino acids. The DNA of the CDR3 is TGCGCCAGCAGCTTGGAGGGGACCTTAGGTTCCTACAATGAGCAGTTCTTC. It yields the protein CASSLEGTLGSYNEQFF.

This clonotype was picked up a small number of times. The chain uses TRBV6-5 and TRBJ1-1, with D unclear. V lost 2 bases and J 8 bases, leaving 6 bases between the germline ends. Per germline, CDR1 MNHEY and CDR2 SVGAGI. This CDR3 spans 11 amino acids. The CDR3, as DNA: TGTGCCAGCAGTTACGGATTCGAAGCTTTCTTT. The encoded protein is CASSYGFEAFF.

This clonotype was recorded at least ten times. The gene calls are TRBV20-1 and TRBJ1-3; TRBD1 might be the D (5 bases). Per germline, CDR1 DFQATT and CDR2 SNEGSKA (reference sequence). The CDR3 has 14 residues. V was trimmed by 5 bases and J by 4 bases, leaving 15 bases between them. The CDR3 region is CSAGSQGRGNTIYF. The CDR3 nucleotides read TGCAGTGCTGGTAGCCAGGGAAGAGGAAACACCATATATTTT.

This clonotype was seen a handful of times. CDR3 coding DNA: TGTGCCAGCAGCCAAACTAGCGGGACCCACAATGAGCAGTTCTTC. Amino acid sequence: CASSQTSGTHNEQFF. This chain joins TRBV28 and TRBJ2-1, with 10 nucleotides matching TRBD2. The germline V gene has CDR1 MDHEN and CDR2 SYDVKM. V lost 6 bases, J lost 5 bases, and 7 bases stayed unmatched. The CDR3 contains 15 residues.

This chain connects TRBV3-1 to TRBJ2-4; no firm D call. The V gene's germline CDR1 is LGHDT and CDR2 YNNKEL (reference sequence). This CDR3 region has 13 residues. V was clipped by 5 bases and J by 7 bases, with 12 bases between them. CDR3 loop: CASSFPSGNIQYF. CDR3 nucleotides: TGTGCCAGCAGCTTCCCCAGTGGCAACATTCAGTACTTC.

This clonotype was counted only a few times. This sequence joins TRBV20-1 and TRBJ2-1; D is unclear. Germline V CDR1 and CDR2: DFQATT, SNEGSKA (reference sequence). V lost 5 bases, J lost 5 bases, and 19 bases lay in between. The CDR3 has 15 amino acids. The DNA for the CDR3 is TGCAGTGCTCACACGCCATCCCGGCAGGACAATGAGCAGTTCTTC. This codes for CSAHTPSRQDNEQFF.

A few counts support this clonotype. V and J are TRBV7-3 and TRBJ2-5; perhaps TRBD2 as D (6 bases). CDR1 is SGHTA and CDR2 is FQGTGA in the germline V gene. The V end was cut by 2 bases, the J end by 4 bases, with 8 bases between. The CDR3 length is 13 residues. The CDR3 sequence: CASSLLALETQYF. CDR3 coding DNA: TGTGCCAGCAGCTTACTAGCGCTAGAGACCCAGTACTTC.

This chain links TRBV27 with TRBJ2-7; TRBD1 might be the D (5 bases). The CDR3 has 15 residues. Germline values: CDR1 MNHEY, CDR2 SMNVEV (reference sequence). V lost 1 base to trimming and J lost 5 bases, with 15 bases between them. DNA for the CDR3: TGTGCCAGCAGTTTATTCTTGCAGGGTACCGACGAGCAGTACTTC. Its translation is CASSLFLQGTDEQYF.

Only a few counts were recorded for this clonotype. V gene TRBV6-1 combines with J gene TRBJ2-2; D not certain. Per the germline V gene, CDR1 is MNHNS and CDR2 is SASEGT. The V end was cut by 5 bases, the J end by 7 bases, with 5 bases between. The CDR3 runs to 11 residues. CDR3 sequence reads: CASSSRGELFF. The CDR3, as DNA: TGTGCCAGCAGTTCGCGCGGGGAGCTGTTTTTT.

This clonotype has just a few counts. The chain links TRBV6-1 to TRBJ2-5; TRBD1 matches 8 bases. The CDR3 consists of 16 residues. CDR1 and CDR2 from the germline V gene are MNHNS and SASEGT. Unmatched junction bases numbered 10, after V lost 6 bases and J lost 1 base. The CDR3 DNA reads as TGTGCCAGCAGCATCCCTGAGGGACAGGCCCAAGAGACCCAGTACTTC. The encoded protein is CASSIPEGQAQETQYF.

The DNA of the CDR3 is TGTGCCAGCAGCCAAGCGGAGCGTAGCACAGATACGCAGTATTTT. The encoded protein is CASSQAERSTDTQYF. V is TRBV4-2 and J is TRBJ2-3, with D uncertain. Germline V CDR1 and CDR2: LGHNA, YNFKEQ. The V end lost 1 base, the J end lost 0 bases, and 8 bases lay between the germline ends. This CDR3 spans 15 amino acids.

This clonotype was seen only a few times. The J gene is TRBJ1-2, the V gene TRBV20-1, with D hard to call. The CDR3 sequence is 14 residues long. The germline V gene encodes CDR1 DFQATT and CDR2 SNEGSKA (reference sequence). V was clipped by 7 bases and J by 3 bases, with 18 bases between them. CDR3 nucleotide sequence: TGCAGTGTCAACCCTCCGGGATACGACTATGGCTACACCTTC. It encodes CSVNPPGYDYGYTF.

J is TRBJ2-5 and V is TRBV9; weak D call: TRBD2 (5 bases). Germline CDR1 SGDLS, CDR2 YYNGEE. The CDR3 loop spans 16 amino acids. The germline V and J ends were trimmed by 0 bases and 1 base, with 13 bases remaining between them. This chain's CDR3 is CASSVAGGHSQETQYF. The CDR3, as DNA: TGTGCCAGCAGCGTAGCTGGCGGGCACTCCCAAGAGACCCAGTACTTC.

This clonotype was counted only a few times. This chain uses TRBV29-1 with TRBJ1-1, with D tentatively TRBD1 (5 bases). Germline assignment: CDR1 SQVTM and CDR2 ANQGSEA. The CDR3 runs to 13 residues. V shed 8 bases and J shed 0 bases, with 13 bases lying between them. The CDR3 is CSFRGELNTEAFF. The CDR3 DNA follows: TGCAGCTTCAGAGGGGAGCTGAACACTGAAGCTTTCTTT.

This clonotype was found a few times. CDR3 residues: CSAPPGLAGTDTQYF. CDR3 DNA: TGCAGTGCTCCCCCCGGGCTAGCGGGCACAGATACGCAGTATTTT. J is TRBJ2-3 and V is TRBV20-1, with 7 bases that match TRBD2. Unmatched junction bases numbered 9, after V lost 5 bases and J lost 1 base. In germline, CDR1 is DFQATT, CDR2 SNEGSKA (reference sequence). The CDR3 loop spans 15 amino acids.

The chain carries TRBV5-1 and TRBJ1-1, with D tentatively TRBD1 (5 bases). The ends were cut back, 3 bases at V and 0 bases at J, with 12 bases in the middle. CDR3 length: 15 amino acids. Per the germline V gene, CDR1 is SGHRS and CDR2 is YFSETQ. The CDR3 sequence is CASSWGDGLNTEAFF. The DNA of the CDR3 is TGCGCCAGCAGCTGGGGGGACGGATTGAACACTGAAGCTTTCTTT. The full variable domain, its missing parts supplied by reference TRBV5-1 and TRBJ1-1, is KAGVTQTPRYLIKTRGQQVTLSCSPISGHRSVSWYQQTPGQGLQFLFEYFSETQRNKGNFPGRFSGRQFSNSRSEMNVSTLELGDSALYLCASSWGDGLNTEAFFGQGTRLTVV.

This clonotype came up a few times. The CDR3 loop is CASSPYGGTEAFF. The CDR3 region has the DNA TGCGCCAGCAGCCCCTACGGGGGGACTGAAGCTTTCTTT. The J gene is TRBJ1-1, the V gene TRBV4-1; maybe TRBD1 (5 bases). CDR1 and CDR2 (germline): MGHRA, YSYEKL. V was clipped by 4 bases and J by 5 bases, with 11 bases between them. CDR3 size: 13 residues.

This clonotype occurred a few times. The chain has TRBV4-3 and TRBJ2-5, with D perhaps matching TRBD2 (6 bases). V lost 0 bases and J 5 bases, leaving 13 bases between the germline ends. The CDR3 has 15 amino acids. Germline assignment: CDR1 LGHNA and CDR2 YSLEER. CDR3 nucleotide sequence: TGCGCCAGCAGCCAAGAAGGTTCCGGGAGTGAGACCCAGTACTTC. It is translated as CASSQEGSGSETQYF.

This chain links TRBV29-1 with TRBJ2-3; 7 bases are shared with TRBD1. This CDR3 contains 13 residues. The J segment lost 3 bases and the V segment lost 7 bases, leaving 7 bases of the junction unmatched. CDR1 and CDR2 from the germline V gene are SQVTM and ANQGSEA. The CDR3 here is CSADRDGTDTQYF. DNA of the CDR3: TGCAGCGCTGACAGGGATGGTACAGATACGCAGTATTTT.

This clonotype turned up a few times. The chain joins TRBV12-3 or TRBV12-4 to TRBJ2-1, with 8 positions matching TRBD2. The J segment lost 6 bases and the V segment lost 6 bases, leaving 7 bases of the junction unmatched. This CDR3 is built from 14 residues. CDR3 coding DNA: TGTGCCAGCAGATCAGCGGGAGCCGGCAATGAGCAGTTCTTC. It codes for CASRSAGAGNEQFF.

The genes are TRBV5-5 and TRBJ2-7; D unresolved. The CDR3 is made up of 14 amino acids. Between the trimmed V and J ends, which lost 0 bases and 3 bases, there was a span of 10 bases. Germline V CDR1 and CDR2: SGHKS, YYEKEE (reference sequence). CDR3: CASSLAGSIYEQYF. The CDR3 nucleotides are TGTGCCAGCAGCTTGGCGGGCAGTATCTACGAGCAGTACTTC.

This clonotype was recorded a few times. CDR3 protein: CASSPAGGRQETQYF. For the CDR3, the DNA is TGTGCCAGCTCACCTGCGGGGGGCCGACAAGAGACCCAGTACTTC. The chain has TRBV18 and TRBJ2-5; TRBD2 aligns across 8 bases. Looked up from germline, CDR1 is KGHSH and CDR2 is LQKENI. The CDR3 totals 15 residues. Trimming cost V 3 bases and J 2 bases; bases outside gene matches: 5. The full variable domain, completed using reference TRBV18 and TRBJ2-5, is NAGVMQNPRHLVRRRGQEARLRCSPMKGHSHVYWYRQLPEEGLKFMVYLQKENIIDESGMPKERFSAEFPKEGPSILRIQQVVRGDSAAYFCASSPAGGRQETQYFGPGTRLLVL.

A word on this clonotype: A much larger clone sits a single nucleotide away, making a read error possible. The CDR3 here is CASSFGTSGTDEQFF. The CDR3 DNA reads as TGTGCCAGCAGTTTCGGGACTAGCGGGACGGATGAGCAGTTCTTC. V is TRBV6-5 and J is TRBJ2-1; TRBD2 aligns across 13 bases. Germline CDR1 reads MNHEY; CDR2 reads SVGAGI. Trimming took 4 bases from V and 8 from J; bases not matched to a gene: 5. The CDR3 is 15 residues long.